These T cell receptor beta chains were read from a single sample in a study of blood T cell repertoires in COVID-19. Generated by immunoSEQ multiplex PCR, the TCRdb table keeps only in-frame clones and is missing some. The table records about 200,000 clones, roughly 87% of them present only once. Sequencing input: PBMCs or T cells enriched from blood (not recorded which). These receptors were collected from a woman aged 25-40 years who had recovered from COVID-19. CDR3s include the opening cysteine and the closing phenylalanine or tryptophan. The D gene is left open where the match is weak. Clone size appears in some rows only: once, few, many, or a class for an expanded clone.

>13|NA|TRBJ1-5|NA|TRBV5-1
TGCGCCAGCAGCTTTGGAGACGATCAGCCCCAGCATTTT
CASSFGDDQPQHF
>19|few|TRBJ1-6|TRBD1|TRBV9
TGTGCCAGCAGCGTAGGCATCCCGACCCGGGGGACAGGGACTTCACCCCTCCACTTT
CASSVGIPTRGTGTSPLHF
>14|NA|TRBJ1-3|TRBD1|TRBV2
TGTGCCAGCAGCGGACAGGGTTCTGGAAACACCATATATTTT
CASSGQGSGNTIYF
>13|NA|TRBJ2-5|TRBD2|TRBV9
TGTGCCAGCAGCGTACTAGCGGGAGAGACCCAGTACTTC
CASSVLAGETQYF
>16|NA|TRBJ2-3|NA|TRBV11-2
TGTGCCAGCAGCTTAGGATGGAGGGGAGGCACAGATACGCAGTATTTT
CASSLGWRGGTDTQYF
>12|NA|TRBJ1-2|NA|TRBV5-1
TGCGCCAGCAGCCCGGACTTCGGTGGCTACACCTTC
CASSPDFGGYTF
>18|NA|TRBJ2-2|TRBD2|TRBV3-1/TRBV3-2
TGTGCCAGCAGCCGAAGAGCTGAGACTAGCGGGGTCCTAGGGGAGCTGTTTTTT
CASSRRAETSGVLGELFF
>14|NA|TRBJ1-5|NA|TRBV3-1/TRBV3-2
TGTGCCAGCAAGAACCGGGGTAGCAATCAGCCCCAGCATTTT
CASKNRGSNQPQHF
>15|NA|TRBJ1-3|TRBD1|TRBV7-8
TGTGCCAGCAGGAGACAGGGGGCGACTGGAAACACCATATATTTT
CASRRQGATGNTIYF
>15|NA|TRBJ1-5|TRBD1|TRBV27
TGTGCCAGCAGTTCTAGGGGACAGGGAGGACAGCCCCAGCATTTT
CASSSRGQGGQPQHF
>12|NA|TRBJ1-1|TRBD1|TRBV28
TGTGCCAGCAGGACAGGGCATACTGAAGCTTTCTTT
CASRTGHTEAFF
>14|NA|TRBJ1-1|TRBD1|TRBV5-1
TGCGCCAGCAGCCCCGACAGGGGCCACACTGAAGCTTTCTTT
CASSPDRGHTEAFF
>18|NA|TRBJ2-7|TRBD2|TRBV15
TGTGCCACCAGCAGAGCGCGAGGGTCACTAGCGGGAGTCCACGAGCAGTACTTC
CATSRARGSLAGVHEQYF
>14|NA|TRBJ2-7|NA|TRBV19
TGTGCCAGTAGTACCTTACAGGGTTCCTACGAGCAGTACTTC
CASSTLQGSYEQYF
>17|NA|TRBJ2-1|NA|TRBV4-2
TGTGCCAGCAGCCAGGGACTGCGTGTTACCAACTACAATGAGCAGTTCTTC
CASSQGLRVTNYNEQFF